This entry concerns a single TCR beta chain. The antigen remains undetermined. The sample belongs to a study of vaccination effects on CD4 cells after COVID-19. CDR3 size: 18 residues. From germline, CDR1 is MNHNS and CDR2 SASEGT. V shed 1 base and J 0 bases; nucleotides not matched to a gene: 7. Sequencing followed a ViraFEST assay step that expanded antigen-specific CD4+ T cells with viral peptide pools. Once cultured for 10 days, the cells underwent separation to obtain CD4+ T cells. From March to December 2020, the person had a SARS-CoV-2 infection that was confirmed by PCR. TCRdb's copy holds only in-frame clones and misses some; the assay was immunoSEQ multiplex PCR. This sample has 70,000 or so clones, with around 72% found just once.

This chain joins TRBV6-1 and TRBJ1-5, with 9 bases aligning to TRBD1. The TCR sequence derives from a human donor who had a prior SARS-CoV-2 infection. Sequenced here: CD4+ T cells from PBMCs cultured with HIV peptides, sampled before COVID-19 vaccination. Subset defined: HIV-1 Nef peptide pool negative control/reference culture. The CDR3 spells CASSEEGQGRYSNQPQHF. Here the CDR3 DNA reads TGTGCCAGCAGTGAAGAGGGACAGGGCCGATATAGCAATCAGCCCCAGCATTTT.